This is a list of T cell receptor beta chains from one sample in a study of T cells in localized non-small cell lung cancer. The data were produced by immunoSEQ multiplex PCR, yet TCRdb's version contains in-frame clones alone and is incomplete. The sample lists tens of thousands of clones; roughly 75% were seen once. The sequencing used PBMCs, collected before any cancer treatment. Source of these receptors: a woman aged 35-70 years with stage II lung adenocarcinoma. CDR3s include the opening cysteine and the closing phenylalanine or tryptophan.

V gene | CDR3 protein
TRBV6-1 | CASKGQISGPQHF
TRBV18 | CASSREEDRASGELFF
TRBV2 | CASSAGQGGETQYF
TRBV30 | CAWSRGVGEQFF
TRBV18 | CASSPGQVGYTF
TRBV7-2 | CASSLVPGGFYEQYF
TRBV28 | CASSSGRVSSEKLFF
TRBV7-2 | CASSLAWGRAEAFF
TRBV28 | CASSYTGNTEAFF
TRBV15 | CATSIRSDTQYF
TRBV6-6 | CASSYEGRNTEAFF
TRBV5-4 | CASSLDGQPQHF
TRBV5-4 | CASSLAGLYEQYF
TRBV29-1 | CSVEVNYEQYF
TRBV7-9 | CASSFRRAANEKLFF
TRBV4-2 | CASSQQGQGTLYGYTF
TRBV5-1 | CASSLAFLGADTEAFF
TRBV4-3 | CASSQGLREGDTQYF
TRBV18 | CASSPTSGGSYEQYF
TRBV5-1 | CASSSGATTKTYGYTF
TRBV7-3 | CASSLSAGERDGYTF
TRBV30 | CAWSKQLSGNTIYF
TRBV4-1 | CASSQDGRGYGYTF
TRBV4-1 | CASSQGGARAPSGANVLTF
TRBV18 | CASSPPGGDSGSPLHF
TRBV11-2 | CASSLTQGQGAYEQYF
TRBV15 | CATSRDPRDRSNQPQHF
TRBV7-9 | CASSFLTSGGTDTQYF
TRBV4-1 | CASSQTSNYGYTF
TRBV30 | CAWSVPGTASYEQYF
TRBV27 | CASSSGLAGGEYNEQFF
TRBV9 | CASSVLDGTEAFF
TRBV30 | CAWYDRGSDTGELFF
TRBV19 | CASKPGLNTEAFF
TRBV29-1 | CSVAEGGALNTEAFF
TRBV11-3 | CASRRSLAGANTGELFF